The clone carrying this T cell receptor beta chain appeared a single time. As yet, its antigen is unknown. The sample originates from a study of cytomegalovirus exposure and HLA in healthy donors. Study-wide results and limits: Altogether, 164 TCR beta chains were recorded as cytomegalovirus-associated. With further analysis later on, most CMV-associated TCR beta chains appeared HLA-restricted.

The PCR was carried out with 60 Vbeta primers and 13 Jbeta primers. Produced via immunoSEQ multiplex PCR; TCRdb's table is partial and in-frame only. There are 100,000 to 150,000 clones in the sample; roughly 74% occur only once, and approximately 5.4% lies in the top ten. There are 11 residues in the CDR3. Germline assignment: CDR1 MNHNS and CDR2 SASEGT. The ends were cut back, 6 bases at V and 8 bases at J, with 8 bases in the middle. The specimen was PBMCs. V usage is TRBV6-1 and J usage is TRBJ1-5; D uncertain. This clonotype was sampled from a woman aged 45-65 years in good health and CMV-seropositive. In nucleotides, the CDR3 is TGTGCCAGCAGCGGCCGGGAGCCCCAGCATTTT. Translation: CASSGREPQHF.